This TCR beta chain stems from a study of identical twins (dated by TCRdb to about 2016). Concerning the study at large: TCR alpha and beta repertoires from monozygotic twins, unrelated adults of various ages and cord blood were deep-sequenced to test whether fetal clonotypes persist. To rule out contamination, the twin experiments were replicated at different times with different library preparation protocols.

This clonotype was seen a handful of times. Its antigen is currently not known. No much larger clonotype is one base removed from it; base qualities were not supplied. Libraries were built with 5' RACE. This sample was sequenced with an Illumina HiSeq 2000. A universal primer binding site was added through template switching, and the final cDNA carried a unique molecular identifier so that TCR cDNA molecules could be counted accurately. Specific primers in the conserved constant-segment region were used to synthesize first-strand cDNA for TCR alpha and beta chains. Each cDNA library was double barcoded, with a SMART-Mk sample barcode plus Illumina barcodes, to control for contamination. Two successive PCR steps introduced TruSeq adapter sequences along with Illumina sample barcodes. The TCR alpha and beta cDNA libraries were sequenced on the Illumina HiSeq platform using custom primers. The paper's processing steps were these. MiGEC was used to process raw reads and extract unique molecular identifiers, and MiXCR was used to find CDR3 positions. For each individual, recombination models were inferred using an EM algorithm with the repgenHMM and IGoR tools. Shared clonotype analysis was performed with the tcR package in R, normalizing sharing by the product of cloneset sizes. To study raw recombination free of thymic and clonal selection effects, out-of-frame nonproductive sequences were analyzed. TCRdb trimmed public reads at Q25 via fastp, called clones via MiXCR and kept in-frame beta chains. Each record represents a unique CDR3 protein, reported with the most common genes and DNA among its rows. The V and J calls here are based on TCRdb, not the publication. The sample contains around 650,000 distinct CDR3 sequences, just over 7% of them found a single time. Of the sample, roughly 1.6% falls within the top ten clones.

Every donor in the study was a healthy Caucasian. Three pairs of female monozygotic twins, all aged 18 to 29 years, made up the twin cohort. The RNA used for TCR libraries was isolated from peripheral blood mononuclear cells. The paper as a whole reports these results and caveats: Because the same donors could not be followed over many years, conclusions were based on cross-sectional statistical analysis. Fewer insertions were carried by abundant cord blood beta clonotypes, a similar but weaker trend appeared in young adult naive repertoires, and no such trend appeared in memory repertoires. The excess sharing between twins in beta out-of-frame sequences was weaker because fewer shared sequences reduced the signal-to-noise ratio. Invariant T cells such as MAIT and iNKT could partly confound zero-insertion analyses, though diverse VJ usage argued against this for most clonotypes. Out-of-frame TCR alpha sharing in monozygotic twins was systematically underestimated by recombination models, whereas sharing between unrelated individuals was in agreement with the recombination models. Compared with coincidental sharing between unrelated individuals, out-of-frame TCR alpha sequences shared between twins had an excess of sequences with low generation probability.

From its cysteine to its phenylalanine, the CDR3 spans 16 amino acids. Only the CDR3 portion is preserved as DNA: 48 bases, with reading frame beginning at the first base. V sheds 5 bases and J sheds 0 bases, leaving 17 bases between their ends. This same sample was also part of a study on yellow fever vaccine responses in identical twins. The second study's paper adds: According to the authors, in identical twins the way T cells responded to vaccination appeared partly convergent and partly personalized. Focusing on identical twins, the study followed the T cell clones that responded to the vaccine, and did so with precision.

This clonotype was obtained from a woman aged 18-29 years in good health. The sequence links TRBV12-3 or TRBV12-4 to TRBJ2-7; a tentative D match to TRBD2 spans 6 bases. Material for sequencing was PBMCs. The CDR3 sequence is CASSGWGIGSSYEQYF. The DNA sequence is TGTGCCAGCAGTGGTTGGGGAATCGGGAGCTCCTACGAGCAGTACTTC.